The clone carrying this T cell receptor (beta chain) was found many times. The antigen remains unidentified. The data were taken from a study of T cells after yellow fever vaccination. Points from the study as a whole: Once the booster was given, most primary-vaccination clones reappeared, at about 96% for CD4 and roughly 86% for CD8.

V lost 3 bases to trimming and J lost 2 bases, with 11 bases between them. The CDR3 extends over 14 amino acids. Germline-derived CDR1 and CDR2 are DFQATT and SNEGSKA (reference sequence). TCRdb redid the calling of the 5' RACE reads with MiXCR, one entry per CDR3 protein. The sample gives about 110,000 distinct CDR3 sequences, 7% to 8.5% of which show up once; 25% is in the top ten. The origin of this receptor is a man aged 25-45 years who received the YFV17D yellow fever vaccine. This sample comprised CD8+ T cells sorted from PBMCs, obtained 45 days after the yellow fever booster vaccination. This chain joins TRBV20-1 and TRBJ2-1, with unresolved D. CDR3 sequence (DNA): TGCAGTGCTAGTCCACGCCAGACCTACAATGAGCAGTTCTTC. Its translation: CSASPRQTYNEQFF.